The 7 T cell receptor beta chains below were found in one sample sequenced in a study of T cells in Graves' hyperthyroidism and ophthalmopathy. Amplified regions were TCR beta CDR3 sequences from RNA transcripts. Using the HTBI primer set, a first-round RT-PCR was run on the TCR CDR3. TCRdb re-analysed the multiplex PCR reads in MiXCR, keeping a single row per CDR3 protein. The sample has 350,000 to 450,000 distinct CDR3 sequences; approximately 18% are singletons. Sequencing used blood. These receptors were collected from a woman in her 30s with Graves' hyperthyroidism that later progressed to Graves' ophthalmopathy.

Concerning this clonotype: A clone one base away is much larger, so this may be a read error. The CDR3 coding sequence is TGTGCCAGCCAGGGACAGAAGAATTCACCCCTCCACTTT. It translates to CASQGQKNSPLHF. The chain recombines TRBV2 with TRBJ1-6, with 7 bases identical to TRBD1. Germline loops: CDR1 SNHLY, CDR2 FYNNEI. CDR3 length: 13 amino acids. V lost 8 bases, J lost 7 bases, and 5 bases stayed unmatched.

Notes on this clonotype: The missing conserved phenylalanine or tryptophan at the end of this CDR3 makes a read error likely. V gene TRBV6-2 or TRBV6-3 combines with J gene TRBJ1-2, with TRBD1 matching 9 bases. The CDR3 extends over 14 amino acids. V shed 6 bases, J shed 5 bases, and the junction held 7 bases outside the gene matches. Germline CDR1 and CDR2: MNHEY and SVGEGT. CDR3 region: CASSLQGALYGYTL. Here the CDR3 DNA reads TGTGCCAGCAGCCTACAGGGGGCGCTTTATGGCTACACCCTC.

The V gene is TRBV5-1, the J gene TRBJ2-2; tentatively, D is TRBD1 (6 bases). Germline V lookup: CDR1 SGHRS, CDR2 YFSETQ. The CDR3 totals 14 residues. V was cut by 0 bases and J by 7 bases, with 10 bases left in between. This CDR3 is CASSLGQGIGELFF. DNA for the CDR3: TGCGCCAGCAGCTTGGGTCAGGGGATCGGGGAGCTGTTTTTT.

A few counts support this clonotype. The rearrangement joins TRBV20-1 to TRBJ2-7; maybe TRBD1 (6 bases). CDR1 and CDR2 from the germline V gene are DFQATT and SNEGSKA (reference sequence). Trimming cost V 3 bases and J 6 bases, with 15 bases left between them. The CDR3 runs to 13 residues. CDR3 sequence: CSASTGMSVEQYF. As DNA, the CDR3 is TGCAGTGCTAGTACAGGGATGTCGGTCGAGCAGTACTTC.

This clonotype was observed many times. This rearrangement joins TRBV6-2 or TRBV6-3 to TRBJ2-1; tentatively, D is TRBD1 (6 bases). Germline V lookup: CDR1 MNHEY, CDR2 SVGEGT. The V gene lost 0 bases and the J gene lost 5 bases, with 26 bases spanning the gap. This CDR3 comprises 20 residues. The CDR3, as DNA: TGTGCCAGCAGTTACTCATTGGCAGGGGTCATGCGGCCGCTTAACAATGAGCAGTTCTTC. This sequence encodes CASSYSLAGVMRPLNNEQFF.

This clonotype has at least ten counts. The chain is built from TRBV5-1 and TRBJ2-3; a weak D match, TRBD1 (6 bases). This CDR3 has 15 residues. V was trimmed by 0 bases and J by 0 bases, leaving 8 bases between them. Germline CDR1 SGHRS, CDR2 YFSETQ. The CDR3 here is CASSLGTDSTDTQYF. CDR3 sequence (DNA): TGCGCCAGCAGCTTGGGGACAGATAGCACAGATACGCAGTATTTT. Variable domain in full (rest from reference TRBV5-1 and TRBJ2-3): KAGVTQTPRYLIKTRGQQVTLSCSPISGHRSVSWYQQTPGQGLQFLFEYFSETQRNKGNFPGRFSGRQFSNSRSEMNVSTLELGDSALYLCASSLGTDSTDTQYFGPGTRLTVL.

This sequence joins TRBV28 and TRBJ1-2; maybe TRBD1 (6 bases). From germline, CDR1 is MDHEN and CDR2 SYDVKM. The V end lost 4 bases, the J end lost 3 bases, and 18 bases lay between the germline ends. The CDR3 has 16 residues. Written as DNA, the CDR3 is TGTGCCAGCAGTTCACCCGAGGGGGGTTGGGACTATGGCTACACCTTC. Amino acid sequence: CASSSPEGGWDYGYTF.